These 5 T cell receptor beta chains share one sample of origin, sequenced in a study of tumor and adjacent non-tumor tissue in lung cancer. TCRbeta libraries were built with three rounds of nested PCR, modified from ARM-PCR. One entry per CDR3 protein, called by TCRdb with MiXCR from the multiplex PCR reads. The repertoire holds about 85,000 distinct CDR3 sequences, with approximately 57% as singletons. No cell sorting was done before RNA was extracted from the tissue. The material sequenced was lung tumor tissue. The source is a man in his 70s with non-small cell lung cancer.

The count of this clonotype is one. This may stem from a read error, because a much larger clone lies one nucleotide away. V and J are TRBV20-1 and TRBJ1-1; 10 nucleotides match TRBD1. This CDR3 is 14 amino acids long. V trimming: 5 bases; J trimming: 2 bases; junction bases outside the gene matches: 5. Germline-derived CDR1 and CDR2 are DFQATT and SNEGSKA (reference sequence). CDR3 loop: CSALGQGINTEAFF. CDR3 coding DNA: TGCAGTGCTTTGGGACAGGGGATAAACACTGAAGCTTTCTTT.

On this clonotype: The CDR3 does not end in the conserved phenylalanine or tryptophan, so this is likely a read error. The V and J genes are TRBV12-3 or TRBV12-4 and TRBJ2-3; D unresolved. Trimming shortened V by 5 bases and J by 6 bases, and 9 bases separated the two germline ends. CDR3 size: 12 residues. CDR3 in DNA: TGTGCCAGCAGTCCCCGTGCGGATACGCAGTATCTT. Residues: CASSPRADTQYL.

The sample holds a few counts of this clonotype. With a much larger clone just one base away, this may be a read error. V and J are TRBV10-2 and TRBJ2-2; D is unclear. Germline CDR1 is WSHSY and CDR2 is SAAADI. The V and J ends lost 4 bases and 4 bases respectively, with 7 bases between them. The CDR3 runs 13 residues. CDR3 nucleotides: TGCGCCAGCAGTGGTCTGCGCACCGGGGAGCTGTTTTTT. Encoded protein: CASSGLRTGELFF.

This clonotype was seen repeatedly, ten times or more. This chain links TRBV29-1 with TRBJ2-7; 11 nucleotides match TRBD2. Germline V gene lookup returns CDR1 SQVTM and CDR2 ANQGSEA. The CDR3 length is 13 residues. Losses at the gene ends were 7 bases for V and 3 bases for J; bases not matched to a gene: 5. This CDR3 reads CSAGTSGNYEQYF. In nucleotides, the CDR3 is TGCAGCGCCGGGACTAGCGGCAACTACGAGCAGTACTTC.

A note on this clonotype: It may be a read error: a sequence one base away is much more abundant. The CDR3, as DNA: TGTGCCAGGAGACAGACTAGGGGATTCCCCACAGATACGCAGTATTTT. Encoded protein: CARRQTRGFPTDTQYF. The V call is TRBV12-3 or TRBV12-4, the J call TRBJ2-3, with TRBD2 as a possible D gene (6 bases). The germline V and J ends were trimmed by 9 bases and 2 bases, with 21 bases remaining between them. The CDR3 has 16 residues.